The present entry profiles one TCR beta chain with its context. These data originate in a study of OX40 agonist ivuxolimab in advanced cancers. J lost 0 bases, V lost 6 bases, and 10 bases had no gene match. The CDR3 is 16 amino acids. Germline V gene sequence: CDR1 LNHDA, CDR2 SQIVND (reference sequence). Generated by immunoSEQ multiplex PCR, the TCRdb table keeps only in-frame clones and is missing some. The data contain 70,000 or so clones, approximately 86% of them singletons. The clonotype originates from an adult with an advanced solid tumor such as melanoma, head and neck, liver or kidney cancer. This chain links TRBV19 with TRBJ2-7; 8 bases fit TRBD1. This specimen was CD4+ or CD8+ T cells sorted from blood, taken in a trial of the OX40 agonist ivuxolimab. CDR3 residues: CASRGTGGSNSYEQYF. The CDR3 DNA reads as TGTGCCAGTAGGGGGACAGGCGGTTCGAACTCCTACGAGCAGTACTTC.